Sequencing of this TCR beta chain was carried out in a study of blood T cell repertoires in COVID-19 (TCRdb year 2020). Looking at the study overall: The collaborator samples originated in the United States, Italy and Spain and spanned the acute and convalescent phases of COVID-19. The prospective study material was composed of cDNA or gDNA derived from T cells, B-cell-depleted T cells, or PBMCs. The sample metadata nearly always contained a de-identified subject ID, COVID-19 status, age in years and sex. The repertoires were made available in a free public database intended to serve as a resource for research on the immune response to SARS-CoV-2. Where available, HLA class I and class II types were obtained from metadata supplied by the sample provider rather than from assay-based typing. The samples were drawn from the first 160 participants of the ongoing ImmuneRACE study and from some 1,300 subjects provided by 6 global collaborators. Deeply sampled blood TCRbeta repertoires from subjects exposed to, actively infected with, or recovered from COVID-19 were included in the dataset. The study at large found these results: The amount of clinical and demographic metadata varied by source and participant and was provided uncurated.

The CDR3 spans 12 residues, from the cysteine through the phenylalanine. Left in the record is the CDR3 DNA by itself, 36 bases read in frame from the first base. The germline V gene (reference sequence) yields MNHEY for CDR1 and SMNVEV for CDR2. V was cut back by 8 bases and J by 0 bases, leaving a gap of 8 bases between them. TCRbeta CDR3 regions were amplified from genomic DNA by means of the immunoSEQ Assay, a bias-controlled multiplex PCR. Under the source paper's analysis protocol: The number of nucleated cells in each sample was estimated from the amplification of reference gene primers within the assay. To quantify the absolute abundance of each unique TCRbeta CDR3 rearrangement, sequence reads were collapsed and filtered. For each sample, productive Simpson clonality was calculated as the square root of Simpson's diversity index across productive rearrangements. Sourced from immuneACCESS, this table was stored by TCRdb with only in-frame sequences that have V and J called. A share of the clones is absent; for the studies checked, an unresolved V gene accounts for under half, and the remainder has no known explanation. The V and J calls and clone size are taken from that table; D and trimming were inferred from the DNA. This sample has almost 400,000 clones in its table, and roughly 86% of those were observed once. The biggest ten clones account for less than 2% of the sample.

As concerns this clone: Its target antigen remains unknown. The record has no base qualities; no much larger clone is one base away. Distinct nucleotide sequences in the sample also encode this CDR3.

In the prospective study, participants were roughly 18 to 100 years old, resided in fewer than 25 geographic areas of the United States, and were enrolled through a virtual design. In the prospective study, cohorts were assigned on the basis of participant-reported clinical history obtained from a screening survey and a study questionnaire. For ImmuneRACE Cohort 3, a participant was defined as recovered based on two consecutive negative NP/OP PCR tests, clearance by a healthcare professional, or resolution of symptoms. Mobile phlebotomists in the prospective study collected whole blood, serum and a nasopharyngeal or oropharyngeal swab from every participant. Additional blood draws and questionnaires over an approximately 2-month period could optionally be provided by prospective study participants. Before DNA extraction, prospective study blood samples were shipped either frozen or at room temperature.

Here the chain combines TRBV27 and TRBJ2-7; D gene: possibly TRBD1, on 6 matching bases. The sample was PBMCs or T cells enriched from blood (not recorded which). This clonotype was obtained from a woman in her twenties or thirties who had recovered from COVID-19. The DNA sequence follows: TGTGCCAGCCGGGACAACTCCTACGAGCAGTACTTC. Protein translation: CASRDNSYEQYF.